Each of the 24 T cell receptor beta chains below was sequenced from the same sample in a study of T cell responses to AZD1222 COVID-19 vaccine. TCRdb's copy holds only in-frame clones and misses some; the assay was immunoSEQ multiplex PCR. Of about 96,000 clones detected, 89% appear once; the ten largest clones hold 1.6%. This material consisted of peripheral blood, taken on day 0 of AZD1222 vaccination. The receptors come from an adult in good health.

This rearrangement joins TRBV19 to TRBJ1-1; D is unresolved. The CDR3 runs 15 residues. The V and J ends lost 3 bases and 4 bases respectively, with 15 bases between them. The germline V gene has CDR1 LNHDA and CDR2 SQIVND (reference sequence). DNA for the CDR3: TGTGCCAGTAGTATTAGTGCTGGGCTGGGCACTGAAGCTTTCTTT. It yields the protein CASSISAGLGTEAFF.

CDR3 nucleotides: TGTGCCAGCAGGCCGGGACAGGTTAACAATGAGCAGTTCTTC. Its protein is CASRPGQVNNEQFF. The genes are TRBV6-5 and TRBJ2-1; 8 nucleotides align to TRBD1. This CDR3 has 14 residues. The germline V gene encodes CDR1 MNHEY and CDR2 SVGAGI. V trimming: 6 bases; J trimming: 5 bases; junction bases outside the gene matches: 6.

The J gene is TRBJ2-1, the V gene TRBV28; 11 bases match TRBD2. Germline CDR1 and CDR2: MDHEN and SYDVKM. The V and J ends lost 4 bases and 6 bases, in that order; junction bases with no gene match: 8. The CDR3 consists of 16 residues. CDR3 bases: TGTGCCAGCAGTTCGCCGACTAGCGGGGCCCCCAATGAGCAGTTCTTC. Translating gives CASSSPTSGAPNEQFF.

This rearrangement joins TRBV29-1 to TRBJ1-1; the match to TRBD1 covers 10 bases. The germline V gene encodes CDR1 SQVTM and CDR2 ANQGSEA. This CDR3 has 14 amino acids. After removal of 7 bases from V and 3 bases from J, the junction contained 8 bases not matched to a gene. For the CDR3, the DNA is TGCAGCGCCGGGACAGGGGAAGTCGACACTGAAGCTTTCTTT. The encoded protein is CSAGTGEVDTEAFF.

The gene calls are TRBV3-1 (or the pseudogene TRBV3-2) and TRBJ2-7; a possible D gene is TRBD1 (5 bases). This CDR3 has 15 amino acids. Trimming pared 0 bases from V and 3 bases from J, leaving 12 bases between. Looked up from germline, CDR1 is LGHDT and CDR2 is YNNKEL (reference sequence). CDR3 in amino acids: CASSQDALQGYEQYF. The CDR3 nucleotides read TGTGCCAGCAGCCAAGACGCGCTCCAGGGCTACGAGCAGTACTTC.

V and J are TRBV6-5 and TRBJ1-2; maybe TRBD1 (5 bases). Between the trimmed V and J ends, which lost 6 bases and 8 bases, there was a span of 13 bases. CDR3 length equals 12 residues. The germline CDR1 and CDR2 sequences are MNHEY and SVGAGI. The CDR3, as DNA: TGTGCCAGCAGGCTAGGGGTCGACGGCTACACCTTC. Its protein is CASRLGVDGYTF.

The chain joins TRBV5-1 to TRBJ2-2; a possible D gene is TRBD1 (5 bases). The CDR3 totals 14 residues. Trimming left V 0 bases short and J 7 bases short, with 10 bases between. Germline V gives CDR1 SGHRS, CDR2 YFSETQ. CDR3 DNA sequence: TGCGCCAGCAGCTTGGTCAGGGATATCGGGGAGCTGTTTTTT. This gives the protein CASSLVRDIGELFF.

This clone was seen only a few times. This chain uses TRBV19 with TRBJ1-2, with 7 bases matching TRBD1. CDR1 LNHDA and CDR2 SQIVND come from the germline V gene (reference sequence). The V gene end was trimmed by 5 bases and the J gene end by 8 bases; junction bases not matched to a gene: 5. This CDR3 spans 12 amino acids. The CDR3 reads CASSAGGLGYTF. The DNA for the CDR3 is TGTGCCAGTAGTGCAGGGGGTCTCGGCTACACCTTC.

CDR3: CALNAGLAGNTDTQYF. DNA of the CDR3: TGTGCCTTAAATGCGGGACTAGCGGGGAACACAGATACGCAGTATTTT. The V gene is TRBV30, the J gene TRBJ2-3; 13 bases align to TRBD2. The CDR3 has 16 amino acids. Trimming removed 7 bases from V and 2 bases from J; junction bases left unmatched: 9. The germline CDR1 and CDR2 sequences are GTSNPN and SVGIG (reference sequence).

The genes are TRBV29-1 and TRBJ1-1, with D unresolved. Trimming removed 7 bases at V and 0 bases at J, with 12 bases between. The CDR3 has 13 residues. Germline V gives CDR1 SQVTM, CDR2 ANQGSEA. The CDR3 region is CSAKQHMNTEAFF. CDR3 sequence (DNA): TGCAGCGCAAAACAGCACATGAACACTGAAGCTTTCTTT.

The chain has TRBV18 and TRBJ2-7; D is ambiguous. Deletions cut 5 bases from V and 3 bases from J, with 17 bases between. The CDR3 contains 15 residues. Germline assignment: CDR1 KGHSH and CDR2 LQKENI. Here the CDR3 DNA reads TGTGCCAGCTCATACGACACGGCCATGGTCTACGAGCAGTACTTC. Encoded protein: CASSYDTAMVYEQYF.

The chain employs TRBV2 and TRBJ2-5, with TRBD1 as a possible D gene (5 bases). Trimming stripped 7 bases from V and 1 base from J, with 13 bases between. Germline lookup yields CDR1 SNHLY and CDR2 FYNNEI. CDR3 length equals 14 residues. This CDR3 is CASNRQGVQETQYF. CDR3 coding DNA: TGTGCCAGCAACCGGCAGGGCGTCCAAGAGACCCAGTACTTC.

The J gene is TRBJ1-2, the V gene TRBV4-2, with a tentative D call TRBD1 (6 bases). Trimming took off 4 bases at V and 4 bases at J, with 19 bases between the two ends. This CDR3 comprises 16 residues. Germline V gives CDR1 LGHNA, CDR2 YNFKEQ. Here the CDR3 DNA reads TGTGCCAGCAGCCCGAGAGAGGGGGATCCGTTCTATGGCTACACCTTC. Translating it yields CASSPREGDPFYGYTF.

This clone was recorded once. The chain is built from TRBV2 and TRBJ2-2; weak D call: TRBD1 (6 bases). Trimming pared 7 bases from V and 3 bases from J, leaving 12 bases between. Germline V lookup: CDR1 SNHLY, CDR2 FYNNEI. The CDR3 runs to 14 residues. CDR3 in amino acids: CASTNRADTGELFF. The CDR3 DNA is TGTGCCAGCACCAACAGGGCGGACACCGGGGAGCTGTTTTTT.

The V gene is TRBV3-1 (or the pseudogene TRBV3-2), the J gene TRBJ1-2; D is undetermined. V was shortened by 0 bases and J by 8 bases, with 13 bases between the two germline ends. Germline CDR1 LGHDT, CDR2 YNNKEL (reference sequence). The CDR3 loop spans 14 amino acids. The CDR3 sequence is CASSQESGSRGYTF. Written as DNA, the CDR3 is TGTGCCAGCAGCCAAGAATCGGGGAGTCGGGGCTACACCTTC.

This chain joins TRBV19 and TRBJ1-1; TRBD1 aligns across 7 bases. V lost 4 bases and J lost 5; bases outside the gene matches: 4. Germline CDR1 reads LNHDA; CDR2 reads SQIVND (reference sequence). The CDR3 loop spans 13 amino acids. CDR3 region: CASSNTQGTEAFF. As DNA, the CDR3 is TGTGCCAGTAGTAATACACAGGGGACTGAAGCTTTCTTT.

This clone turned up a few times. The V and J genes are TRBV7-9 and TRBJ1-1; no clear D gene. With 0 bases removed from V and 3 bases from J, the gap between germline ends came to 11 bases. The CDR3 consists of 15 residues. The germline V gene has CDR1 SEHNR and CDR2 FQNEAQ (reference sequence). CDR3: CASSLAGQIDTEAFF. The CDR3 bases are TGTGCCAGCAGCTTAGCAGGTCAGATCGACACTGAAGCTTTCTTT.

The chain couples TRBV30 to TRBJ2-7, with D possibly being TRBD1 (6 bases). Germline CDR1 GTSNPN, CDR2 SVGIG (reference sequence). V dropped 3 bases and J dropped 4 bases, with 13 bases sitting between them. The CDR3 sequence is 13 residues long. The CDR3 region is CAWRVGGTYEQYF. The CDR3 DNA reads TGTGCCTGGAGGGTAGGGGGTACATACGAGCAGTACTTC. Drawing the rest from reference TRBV30 and TRBJ2-7, the complete variable domain is SQTIHQWPATLVQPVGSPLSLECTVEGTSNPNLYWYRQAAGRGLQLLFYSVGIGQISSEVPQNLSASRPQDRQFILSSKKLLLSDSGFYLCAWRVGGTYEQYFGPGTRLTVT.

This clone showed up just once. The chain links TRBV7-9 to TRBJ1-2; 10 bases agree with TRBD1. CDR3 length: 15 residues. The V gene's germline CDR1 is SEHNR and CDR2 FQNEAQ (reference sequence). The J segment lost 8 bases and the V segment lost 0 bases, leaving 6 bases of the junction unmatched. CDR3 nucleotides: TGTGCCAGCAGCTTAGCGATGGGACAGGGGAGAGGCTACACCTTC. Its protein product is CASSLAMGQGRGYTF.

The chain has TRBV19 and TRBJ1-2; no definite D call. V gave up 7 bases and J gave up 3 bases, with 18 bases separating them. Germline V gives CDR1 LNHDA, CDR2 SQIVND (reference sequence). There are 15 residues in the CDR3. This chain's CDR3 is CASINAGRTDYGYTF. The CDR3 DNA reads TGTGCCAGTATCAACGCGGGCCGCACCGACTATGGCTACACCTTC.

The DNA of the CDR3 is TGTGCCAGCAGCCAAGGACGGAACTCTAAGGTCCAGCATTTT. This gives the protein CASSQGRNSKVQHF. V gene TRBV3-1 (or the pseudogene TRBV3-2) combines with J gene TRBJ1-5; D not certain. Germline loops: CDR1 LGHDT, CDR2 YNNKEL (reference sequence). The CDR3 extends over 14 amino acids. The V gene lost 1 base and the J gene lost 12 bases, with 16 bases spanning the gap.

This chain connects TRBV2 to TRBJ2-7; D is perhaps TRBD1 (6 bases). Germline V gene sequence: CDR1 SNHLY, CDR2 FYNNEI. This CDR3 comprises 14 residues. V was pared by 4 bases and J by 1 base, with 11 bases between. CDR3 nucleotide sequence: TGTGCCAGCAGTGTTTCGGACAGTTCCTACGAGCAGTACTTC. Its protein is CASSVSDSSYEQYF.

In this sample, this clone turned up a few times. The same CDR3 also results from other DNA sequences found in this sample. This chain uses TRBV27 with TRBJ1-4, with a possible D match to TRBD1 (5 bases). V was clipped by 2 bases and J by 7 bases, with 8 bases between them. This CDR3 is 13 amino acids long. Germline V gene sequence: CDR1 MNHEY, CDR2 SMNVEV (reference sequence). The CDR3: CASSLGTVEKLFF. CDR3 bases: TGTGCCAGCAGTTTAGGGACGGTTGAAAAACTGTTTTTT.

The genes are TRBV5-1 and TRBJ1-3; D is perhaps TRBD1 (6 bases). Trimming removed 2 bases from V and 1 base from J, with 10 bases in between. CDR1 and CDR2 from the germline V gene are SGHRS and YFSETQ. This CDR3 spans 15 amino acids. CDR3 in DNA: TGCGCCAGCAGCTTAGATCAGGGGTCTGGAAACACCATATATTTT. Encoded protein: CASSLDQGSGNTIYF.